The 16 T cell receptor beta chains below were found in one sample sequenced in a study of lymphopenia after photon versus proton radiotherapy. TCRdb's table, derived via immunoSEQ multiplex PCR, lists solely in-frame clones and lacks some. The repertoire has tens of thousands of clones, more than 70% of them found once; the top ten carry about 9.4%. Specimen: peripheral blood, collected from a patient treated with proton-based radiotherapy. These receptors were taken from a woman in her 70s with pancreatic cancer. Some clones in this sample may be carry-over from other donors' samples.

The sample holds one count of this clone. Here the CDR3 DNA reads TGTGCCAGCAGTTACTCTCCGGGACTAGCGGGTGGTGAGCAGTTCTTC. Translated: CASSYSPGLAGGEQFF. The rearrangement links TRBV6-5 to TRBJ2-1; 12 bases map to TRBD2. The junction had 6 bases not matched to a gene; V was cut back by 0 bases and J by 9 bases. Germline V gene sequence: CDR1 MNHEY, CDR2 SVGAGI. The CDR3 spans 16 residues.

The chain uses TRBV7-9 and TRBJ2-1, with a tentative D call TRBD1 (5 bases). The V and J ends lost 8 bases and 1 base respectively, with 15 bases between them. The CDR3 loop spans 15 amino acids. Germline V CDR1 and CDR2: SEHNR, FQNEAQ (reference sequence). The CDR3 loop reads CASGPDRQSYNEQFF. As DNA, the CDR3 is TGTGCCAGCGGACCGGACCGACAGTCCTACAATGAGCAGTTCTTC. Together with reference TRBV7-9 and TRBJ2-1, the CDR3 gives the full variable domain: DTGVSQNPRHKITKRGQNVTFRCDPISEHNRLYWYRQTLGQGPEFLTYFQNEAQLEKSRLLSDRFSAERPKGSFSTLEIQRTEQGDSAMYLCASGPDRQSYNEQFFGPGTRLTVL.

The chain is built from TRBV5-1 and TRBJ2-3; D perhaps matches TRBD1 (5 bases). V dropped 4 bases and J dropped 1 base, with 13 bases sitting between them. Germline CDR1 reads SGHRS; CDR2 reads YFSETQ. This CDR3 has 15 residues. DNA for the CDR3: TGCGCCAGCAGCCCACCTGGGGCCCGCACAGATACGCAGTATTTT. Translated: CASSPPGARTDTQYF.

The rearrangement links TRBV7-2 to TRBJ1-2; no firm D call. From germline, CDR1 is SGHTA and CDR2 FQGNSA. The germline V and J ends were trimmed by 2 bases and 5 bases, with 12 bases remaining between them. The CDR3 extends over 14 amino acids. DNA of the CDR3: TGTGCCAGCAGCTTAACTATGGGAGGGTATGGCTACACCTTC. Its protein is CASSLTMGGYGYTF.

The V and J genes are TRBV7-3 and TRBJ2-1, with 9 bases matching TRBD2. With V trimmed by 5 bases and J by 9 bases, 8 bases remained unmatched. Germline V gene lookup returns CDR1 SGHTA and CDR2 FQGTGA. The CDR3 loop spans 14 amino acids. The CDR3 sequence: CASSPVAGVGEQFF. The CDR3 nucleotides are TGTGCCAGCAGCCCCGTAGCGGGAGTGGGTGAGCAGTTCTTC.

The CDR3 region is CASRRTDGQGDYEQYF. Written as DNA, the CDR3 is TGTGCCAGCAGACGCACCGACGGACAGGGGGACTACGAGCAGTACTTC. This chain connects TRBV11-1 to TRBJ2-7; TRBD1 matches at 10 bases. J gave up 3 bases and V 6 bases, and 11 bases lay outside the gene matches. The CDR3 spans 16 residues. Germline V gene data show CDR1 as SGHAT and CDR2 as FQDESV (reference sequence).

The rearrangement joins TRBV6-5 to TRBJ1-6, with TRBD1 matching over 10 bases. V dropped 5 bases and J dropped 8; count of bases not matched to a gene: 6. The germline gives CDR1 MNHEY, CDR2 SVGAGI. The CDR3 extends over 15 amino acids. The DNA for the CDR3 is TGTGCCAGCAGTACGACAGGGGGCGACGATTCACCCCTCCACTTT. It specifies CASSTTGGDDSPLHF.

This chain joins TRBV28 and TRBJ1-1; D unclear. The CDR3 sequence is 14 residues long. From germline, CDR1 is MDHEN and CDR2 SYDVKM. The V end lost 5 bases, the J end lost 5 bases, and 15 bases lay between the germline ends. This chain's CDR3 is CASSTPWGGTEAFF. In nucleotides, the CDR3 is TGTGCCAGCAGTACACCATGGGGTGGTACTGAAGCTTTCTTT.

The chain employs TRBV28 and TRBJ2-3; D is uncertain. The V end was cut by 5 bases, the J end by 0 bases, with 18 bases between. Germline loops: CDR1 MDHEN, CDR2 SYDVKM. The CDR3 is made up of 17 amino acids. The DNA for the CDR3 is TGTGCCAGCAGTCTATTTGCAGAGCCGTCTAGCACAGATACGCAGTATTTT. Protein product: CASSLFAEPSSTDTQYF.

The rearrangement links TRBV4-3 to TRBJ2-3, with D perhaps matching TRBD1 or TRBD2 (6 bases each). V dropped 0 bases and J dropped 5 bases, with 15 bases sitting between them. CDR1 is LGHNA and CDR2 is YSLEER in the germline V gene. There are 16 residues in the CDR3. The CDR3 region has the DNA TGCGCCAGCAGCCAAGATTCCCGGGGGCTGGGAGATACGCAGTATTTT. Protein: CASSQDSRGLGDTQYF.

CDR3 DNA: TGTGCCAGCAGACGGACAGTCTCTGGGGCCAACGTCCTGACTTTC. Translation gives CASRRTVSGANVLTF. V gene TRBV2 combines with J gene TRBJ2-6; weak D call: TRBD1 (6 bases). The CDR3 length is 15 residues. Germline CDR1 reads SNHLY; CDR2 reads FYNNEI. Deletions cut 6 bases from V and 0 bases from J, with 9 bases between.

V and J are TRBV15 and TRBJ1-1, with 12 bases fitting TRBD1. The CDR3 runs 19 residues. V was clipped by 1 base and J by 1 base; unmatched bases: 10. Germline assignment: CDR1 LNHNV and CDR2 YYDKDF (reference sequence). CDR3 sequence: CATSRGPGTGGAWNTEAFF. CDR3 bases: TGTGCCACCAGCAGAGGACCCGGGACAGGGGGCGCCTGGAACACTGAAGCTTTCTTT.

This clone was found a few times. J is TRBJ1-5 and V is TRBV6-5, with D perhaps TRBD1 (5 bases). Trimming shortened V by 4 bases and J by 7 bases, and 17 bases separated the two germline ends. The length of the CDR3 is 15 residues. CDR1 is MNHEY, CDR2 SVGAGI, per germline. The CDR3 bases are TGTGCCAGCAGTTTCAGGCAGGGAGAAGGACAGCCCCAGCATTTT. This translates into CASSFRQGEGQPQHF.

This chain connects TRBV5-4 to TRBJ2-2, with TRBD2 matching 9 bases. The J segment lost 2 bases and the V segment lost 0 bases, leaving 5 bases of the junction unmatched. CDR1 is SGHNT and CDR2 is YYREEE in the germline V gene (reference sequence). The CDR3 has 17 residues. The CDR3 DNA sequence: TGTGCCAGCAGCTTGGGACTAGCGGTACCAAACACCGGGGAGCTGTTTTTT. Translation: CASSLGLAVPNTGELFF.

The V gene is TRBV5-6, the J gene TRBJ2-5, with D hard to call. Per the germline V gene, CDR1 is SGHDT and CDR2 is YYEEEE. The CDR3 is 12 residues long. V lost 0 bases and J lost 5, with 5 bases in between. The CDR3 DNA is TGTGCCAGCAGCTTGGGTTTGGAGACCCAGTACTTC. Translation gives CASSLGLETQYF.

This clone was seen a few times. The chain uses TRBV19 and TRBJ1-1; the D is unclear. Germline CDR1 LNHDA, CDR2 SQIVND (reference sequence). CDR3 length: 12 residues. V dropped 5 bases and J dropped 7 bases, with 11 bases sitting between them. CDR3 bases: TGTGCCAGTAGTCCCGGACGGCGTGAAGCTTTCTTT. It is translated as CASSPGRREAFF.